These 22 T cell receptor beta chains share one sample of origin, sequenced in a study of shared clonotypes between healthy human individuals (dated by TCRdb to between 2020 and 2021). The library came from the immunoSEQ multiplex PCR assay. TCRdb's version of the immuneACCESS table is confined to in-frame rearrangements and falls short of the full clone set. An unresolved V gene accounts for under half of the shortfall where checked; the remainder is of unknown origin. The sample table contains 2 million to 2.5 million clones; only one count was recorded for 95% of them. Of the sample, 0.1% to 0.15% is held by the ten largest clones. The sequencing sample was made of naive CD4+ T cells sorted from blood. Interpreted using the paper, the cell subset or site label stands for: CD45RA+ positively selected. The receptors originated from a man aged 18 to 30 in good health.

The chain combines TRBV2 with TRBJ1-5; D remains unclear. CDR1 is SNHLY, CDR2 FYNNEI, per germline. This CDR3 has 14 residues. The V end lost 8 bases, the J end lost 0 bases, and 11 bases lay between the germline ends. CDR3 coding DNA: TGTGCCAGCTCTCTCCAGGCTAGCAATCAGCCCCAGCATTTT. It codes for CASSLQASNQPQHF.

This rearrangement joins TRBV7-2 to TRBJ2-7; 10 nucleotides agree with TRBD1. The CDR3 runs 15 residues. The V gene end was trimmed by 5 bases and the J gene end by 2 bases; junction bases not matched to a gene: 6. Germline assignment: CDR1 SGHTA and CDR2 FQGNSA. The CDR3 DNA follows: TGTGCCAGCAGCAAGGGACAGGGGTATGCCTACGAGCAGTACTTC. Protein sequence: CASSKGQGYAYEQYF. Supplemented by reference TRBV7-2 and TRBJ2-7, the full variable domain reads GAGVSQSPSNKVTEKGKDVELRCDPISGHTALYWYRQSLGQGLEFLIYFQGNSAPDKSGLPSDRFSAERTGGSVSTLTIQRTQQEDSAVYLCASSKGQGYAYEQYFGPGTRLTVT.

The chain uses TRBV18 and TRBJ1-6; 9 bases are a match to TRBD1. Germline V gene sequence: CDR1 KGHSH, CDR2 LQKENI. The CDR3 runs to 19 residues. Trimming at V came to 0 bases and at J to 7 bases, leaving 13 bases not matched to a gene. The DNA for the CDR3 is TGTGCCAGCTCACCACCAATGGGACAGGGTGAAGGGAGCAATTCACCCCTCCACTTT. Protein sequence: CASSPPMGQGEGSNSPLHF.

This chain uses TRBV25-1 with TRBJ2-5; D remains ambiguous. Germline V gene data show CDR1 as MGHDK and CDR2 as SYGVNS. This CDR3 has 14 amino acids. Trimming pared 1 base from V and 1 base from J, leaving 7 bases between. This CDR3 reads CASSESVIQETQYF. In DNA form, the CDR3 reads TGTGCCAGCAGTGAATCGGTAATCCAAGAGACCCAGTACTTC.

V is TRBV5-4 and J is TRBJ2-4; 7 bases fit TRBD2. The ends lost 4 bases at V and 5 bases at J; junction bases unmatched: 12. This CDR3 contains 16 residues. Germline CDR1 and CDR2: SGHNT and YYREEE (reference sequence). CDR3 sequence (DNA): TGTGCCAGCAGCCCCGGGGGGATCAAGGCGGAAAACATTCAGTACTTC. This encodes CASSPGGIKAENIQYF. Looking up the rest from reference TRBV5-4 and TRBJ2-4 gives the full variable domain: ETGVTQSPTHLIKTRGQQVTLRCSSQSGHNTVSWYQQALGQGPQFIFQYYREEENGRGNFPPRFSGLQFPNYSSELNVNALELDDSALYLCASSPGGIKAENIQYFGAGTRLSVL.

This clone was seen just once. V gene TRBV7-2 combines with J gene TRBJ2-2, with a tentative D call TRBD1 (6 bases). Trimming stripped 5 bases from V and 6 bases from J, with 19 bases between. CDR3 size: 16 residues. Germline CDR1 SGHTA, CDR2 FQGNSA. The CDR3 loop is CASSRLVNQGPGELFF. CDR3 nucleotide sequence: TGTGCCAGCAGCCGCCTTGTAAACCAGGGGCCCGGGGAGCTGTTTTTT.

The chain employs TRBV6-5 and TRBJ2-2; 7 positions match TRBD1. CDR1 MNHEY and CDR2 SVGAGI come from the germline V gene. This CDR3 comprises 15 residues. Trimming removed 9 bases from V and 3 bases from J; junction bases left unmatched: 10. In nucleotides, the CDR3 is TGTGCCAGTGGAAGACGGGACAGAGACACCGGGGAGCTGTTTTTT. This gives the protein CASGRRDRDTGELFF.

The rearrangement uses TRBV6-4 and TRBJ1-2; the match to TRBD1 covers 12 bases. Losses at the gene ends were 4 bases for V and 7 bases for J; bases not matched to a gene: 7. This CDR3 is 15 amino acids long. Germline V lookup: CDR1 MRHNA, CDR2 SNTAGT. The CDR3 is CASSAGDRGRGGYTF. The CDR3 DNA is TGTGCCAGCAGTGCAGGGGACAGGGGGCGTGGTGGCTACACCTTC.

As concerns this clone: This same CDR3 is encoded by further DNA sequences in the sample. The V call is TRBV7-3, the J call TRBJ2-5, with TRBD2 matching 7 bases. From germline, CDR1 is SGHTA and CDR2 FQGTGA. The CDR3 length is 13 residues. The ends lost 2 bases at V and 4 bases at J; junction bases unmatched: 1. CDR3 loop: CASSLWEGETQYF. Here the CDR3 DNA reads TGTGCCAGCAGCTTATGGGAGGGAGAGACCCAGTACTTC.

With regard to this clone: Mismatch with germline at one junction end may stem from a read error. This chain joins TRBV2 and TRBJ1-1, with D unresolved. This CDR3 comprises 13 residues. Per the germline V gene, CDR1 is SNHLY and CDR2 is FYNNEI. The CDR3 region is CASNLAVNSEAFF. As DNA, the CDR3 is TGTGCCAGCAATTTGGCAGTTAACAGTGAAGCTTTCTTT.

As to this clone: This sample also contains other DNA sequences that code for the same CDR3. The chain uses TRBV27 and TRBJ1-5, with unresolved D. With 5 bases removed from V and 2 bases from J, the gap between germline ends came to 7 bases. This CDR3 is built from 13 residues. CDR1 MNHEY and CDR2 SMNVEV come from the germline V gene (reference sequence). The chain's CDR3 is CASSGQGNQPQHF. The CDR3 DNA sequence: TGTGCCAGCAGTGGGCAGGGCAATCAGCCCCAGCATTTT.

The genes are TRBV5-1 and TRBJ1-6, with D perhaps TRBD1 (6 bases). The CDR3 runs to 16 residues. In germline, CDR1 is SGHRS, CDR2 YFSETQ. Trimming removed 7 bases from V and 0 bases from J, with 14 bases in between. The CDR3 spells CASSFTGSSYNSPLHF. The CDR3 nucleotides are TGCGCCAGCTCATTCACAGGGAGCTCCTATAATTCACCCCTCCACTTT.

This chain links TRBV4-3 with TRBJ1-6, with D possibly being TRBD1 (5 bases). V lost 0 bases to trimming and J lost 9 bases, with 18 bases between them. CDR1 is LGHNA and CDR2 is YSLEER in the germline V gene. This CDR3 has 17 amino acids. The CDR3 loop is CASSQEFIRGRGSPLHF. CDR3 nucleotides: TGCGCCAGCAGCCAAGAATTCATAAGGGGCCGCGGTTCACCCCTCCACTTT.

V gene TRBV6-6 combines with J gene TRBJ1-1; weak D call: TRBD1 (5 bases). The CDR3 runs 15 residues. CDR1 and CDR2 (germline): MNHNY, SVGAGI (reference sequence). V dropped 6 bases and J dropped 4 bases, with 18 bases sitting between them. Written as DNA, the CDR3 is TGTGCCAGCAGCCCCATCCCAGCAGGGACCACTGAAGCTTTCTTT. It yields the protein CASSPIPAGTTEAFF.

Concerning this clone itself: Other nucleotide sequences from this sample produce the same CDR3. This sequence joins TRBV5-1 and TRBJ2-2; D is undetermined. V shed 0 bases and J shed 2 bases, with 8 bases lying between them. The CDR3 has 15 residues. Looked up from germline, CDR1 is SGHRS and CDR2 is YFSETQ. The CDR3 DNA reads as TGCGCCAGCAGCTTGGGCACGTCTAACACCGGGGAGCTGTTTTTT. Protein sequence: CASSLGTSNTGELFF.

This chain connects TRBV2 to TRBJ2-7; 7 bases map to TRBD1. This CDR3 has 15 amino acids. From germline, CDR1 is SNHLY and CDR2 FYNNEI. The junction had 8 bases not matched to a gene; V was cut back by 4 bases and J by 2 bases. As DNA, the CDR3 is TGTGCCAGCAGTGGCCGGGACAGCCCTACCTACGAGCAGTACTTC. It specifies CASSGRDSPTYEQYF.

The gene calls are TRBV10-3 and TRBJ2-7, with D perhaps assigned TRBD1 or TRBD2 (5 bases each). V was clipped by 0 bases and J by 3 bases, with 9 bases between them. The CDR3 has 14 residues. Germline CDR1 ENHRY, CDR2 SYGVKD. The CDR3 protein is CAISESLGGYEQYF. CDR3 sequence (DNA): TGTGCCATCAGTGAGTCGCTTGGGGGCTACGAGCAGTACTTC.

The chain joins TRBV6-5 to TRBJ1-1; D gene ambiguous. This CDR3 region has 14 residues. The germline V gene has CDR1 MNHEY and CDR2 SVGAGI. V was clipped by 6 bases and J by 0 bases, with 11 bases between them. The CDR3: CASRGPAVNTEAFF. The CDR3, as DNA: TGTGCCAGCAGGGGCCCAGCAGTGAACACTGAAGCTTTCTTT.

The chain is built from TRBV19 and TRBJ1-1; 9 nucleotides align to TRBD1. V lost 4 bases and J lost 4; bases outside the gene matches: 4. Germline CDR1 LNHDA, CDR2 SQIVND (reference sequence). The CDR3 loop spans 14 amino acids. CDR3 in amino acids: CASSTGQGFTEAFF. CDR3 nucleotide sequence: TGTGCCAGTAGTACAGGACAGGGGTTCACTGAAGCTTTCTTT.

The chain combines TRBV10-3 with TRBJ2-1; a possible D gene is TRBD2 (6 bases). V was clipped by 7 bases and J by 6 bases, with 16 bases between them. The CDR3 totals 14 residues. Looked up from germline, CDR1 is ENHRY and CDR2 is SYGVKD. CDR3 in amino acids: CAINPGPEGNEQFF. The CDR3 DNA is TGTGCCATCAATCCGGGACCGGAGGGCAATGAGCAGTTCTTC.

This clone was seen just once. The V and J genes are TRBV19 and TRBJ2-5; possible D gene TRBD2, 7 bases. The germline gives CDR1 LNHDA, CDR2 SQIVND (reference sequence). Trimming shortened V by 9 bases and J by 5 bases, and 13 bases separated the two germline ends. There are 12 residues in the CDR3. CDR3 protein: CASGGGAETQYF. Written as DNA, the CDR3 is TGTGCCAGCGGTGGGGGGGCGGAGACCCAGTACTTC.

Worth noting for this clone: In the same sample, other DNA sequences code for this CDR3. The chain uses TRBV7-2 and TRBJ1-2, with TRBD1 identical over 10 bases. In germline, CDR1 is SGHTA, CDR2 FQGNSA. V was pared by 6 bases and J by 5 bases, with 3 bases of the junction left unmatched. The CDR3 covers 13 residues. DNA of the CDR3: TGTGCCAGCAGTTGGGGACAGGGGTATGGCTACACCTTC. Amino acid sequence: CASSWGQGYGYTF.